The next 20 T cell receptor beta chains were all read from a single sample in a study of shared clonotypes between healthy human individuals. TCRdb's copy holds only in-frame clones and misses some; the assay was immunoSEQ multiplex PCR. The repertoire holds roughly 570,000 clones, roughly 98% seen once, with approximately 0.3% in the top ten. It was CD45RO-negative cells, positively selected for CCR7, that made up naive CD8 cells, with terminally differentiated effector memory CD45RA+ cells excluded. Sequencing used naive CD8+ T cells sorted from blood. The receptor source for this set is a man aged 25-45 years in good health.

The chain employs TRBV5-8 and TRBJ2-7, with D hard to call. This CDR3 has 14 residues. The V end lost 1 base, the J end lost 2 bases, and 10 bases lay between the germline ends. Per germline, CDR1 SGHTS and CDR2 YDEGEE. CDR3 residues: CASSLPGGPYEQYF. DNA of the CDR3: TGTGCCAGCAGCTTGCCTGGCGGCCCCTACGAGCAGTACTTC.

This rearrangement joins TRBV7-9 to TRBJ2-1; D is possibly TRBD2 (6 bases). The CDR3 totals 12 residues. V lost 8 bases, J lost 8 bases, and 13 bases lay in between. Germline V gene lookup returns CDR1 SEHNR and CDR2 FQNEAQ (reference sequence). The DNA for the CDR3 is TGTGCCAGCGGCACCGCGGGATATGAGCAGTTCTTC. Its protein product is CASGTAGYEQFF. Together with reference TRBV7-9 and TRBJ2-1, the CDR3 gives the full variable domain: DTGVSQNPRHKITKRGQNVTFRCDPISEHNRLYWYRQTLGQGPEFLTYFQNEAQLEKSRLLSDRFSAERPKGSFSTLEIQRTEQGDSAMYLCASGTAGYEQFFGPGTRLTVL.

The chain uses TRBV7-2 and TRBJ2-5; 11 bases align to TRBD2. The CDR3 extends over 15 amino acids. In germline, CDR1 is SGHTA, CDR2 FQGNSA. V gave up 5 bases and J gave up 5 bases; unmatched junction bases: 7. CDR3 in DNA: TGTGCCAGCAGCCTCGGGACTAGCGGAGGGGAGACCCAGTACTTC. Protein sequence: CASSLGTSGGETQYF.

The CDR3 bases are TGTGCCAGCAGCCCCCCCCAGGGATATGAGCAGTTCTTC. This codes for CASSPPQGYEQFF. The chain is built from TRBV14 and TRBJ2-1; the D gene is possibly TRBD1 (5 bases). Trimming cost V 4 bases and J 8 bases, with 12 bases left between them. Germline V gene lookup returns CDR1 SGHDN and CDR2 FVKESK. CDR3 length: 13 residues.

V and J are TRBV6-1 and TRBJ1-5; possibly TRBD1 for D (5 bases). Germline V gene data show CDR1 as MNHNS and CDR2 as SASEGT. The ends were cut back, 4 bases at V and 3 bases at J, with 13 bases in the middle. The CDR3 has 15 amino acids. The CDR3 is CASSAAGNPNQPQHF. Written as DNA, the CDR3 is TGTGCCAGCAGTGCGGCAGGGAATCCCAATCAGCCCCAGCATTTT.

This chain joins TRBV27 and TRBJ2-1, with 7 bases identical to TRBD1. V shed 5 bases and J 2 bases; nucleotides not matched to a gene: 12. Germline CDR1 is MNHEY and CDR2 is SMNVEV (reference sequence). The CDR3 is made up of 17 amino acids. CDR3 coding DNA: TGTGCCAGCAGTCCAGCTACGACAGGGCATCCCTACAATGAGCAGTTCTTC. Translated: CASSPATTGHPYNEQFF.

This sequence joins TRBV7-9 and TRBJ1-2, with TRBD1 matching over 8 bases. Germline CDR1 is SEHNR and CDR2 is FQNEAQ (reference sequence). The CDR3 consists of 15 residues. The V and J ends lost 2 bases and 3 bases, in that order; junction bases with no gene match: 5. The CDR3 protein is CASSLTGTGDYGYTF. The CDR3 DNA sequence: TGTGCCAGCAGCTTAACCGGGACAGGTGACTATGGCTACACCTTC.

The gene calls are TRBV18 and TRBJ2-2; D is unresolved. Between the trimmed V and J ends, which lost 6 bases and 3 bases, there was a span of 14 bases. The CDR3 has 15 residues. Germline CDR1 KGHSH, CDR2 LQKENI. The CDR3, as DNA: TGTGCCAGCTCCCCCCGGGCAGCTCACACCGGGGAGCTGTTTTTT. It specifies CASSPRAAHTGELFF.

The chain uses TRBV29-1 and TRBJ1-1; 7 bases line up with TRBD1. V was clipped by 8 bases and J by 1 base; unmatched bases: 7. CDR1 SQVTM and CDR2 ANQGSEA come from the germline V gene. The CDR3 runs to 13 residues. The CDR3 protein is CSSRQGTNTEAFF. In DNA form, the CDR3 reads TGCAGCTCACGACAGGGTACGAACACTGAAGCTTTCTTT.

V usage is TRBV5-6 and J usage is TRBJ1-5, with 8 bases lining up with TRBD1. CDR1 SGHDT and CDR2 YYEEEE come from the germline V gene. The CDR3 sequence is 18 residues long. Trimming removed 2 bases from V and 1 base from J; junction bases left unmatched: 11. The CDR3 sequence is CASSFGTGSILSNQPQHF. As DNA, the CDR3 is TGTGCCAGCAGCTTCGGGACAGGTTCAATTTTAAGCAATCAGCCCCAGCATTTT.

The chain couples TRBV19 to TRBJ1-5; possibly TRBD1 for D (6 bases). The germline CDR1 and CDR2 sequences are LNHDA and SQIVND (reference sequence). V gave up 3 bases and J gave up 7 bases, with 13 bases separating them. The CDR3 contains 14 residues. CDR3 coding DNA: TGTGCCAGTAGTATGGCAGGGGAGAACCAGCCCCAGCATTTT. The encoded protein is CASSMAGENQPQHF.

The CDR3 region has the DNA TGCAGCGTTGTACAGGGGCTGTCCTACGAGCAGTACTTC. Its protein is CSVVQGLSYEQYF. V and J are TRBV29-1 and TRBJ2-7; 7 nucleotides match TRBD1. Looked up from germline, CDR1 is SQVTM and CDR2 is ANQGSEA. J gave up 1 base and V 4 bases, and 4 bases lay outside the gene matches. The CDR3 extends over 13 amino acids.

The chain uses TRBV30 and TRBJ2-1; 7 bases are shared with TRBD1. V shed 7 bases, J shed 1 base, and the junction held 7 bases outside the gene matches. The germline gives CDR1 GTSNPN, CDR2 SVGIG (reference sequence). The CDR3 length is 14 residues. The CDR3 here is CAYETGLSYNEQFF. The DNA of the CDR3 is TGTGCCTACGAGACAGGGCTTTCCTACAATGAGCAGTTCTTC.

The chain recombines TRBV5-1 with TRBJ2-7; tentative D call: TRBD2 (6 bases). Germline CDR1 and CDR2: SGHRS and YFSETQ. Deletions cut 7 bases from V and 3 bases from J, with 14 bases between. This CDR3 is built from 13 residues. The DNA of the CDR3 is TGCGCCAGCCGACCGGGACTCTTCTACGAGCAGTACTTC. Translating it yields CASRPGLFYEQYF.

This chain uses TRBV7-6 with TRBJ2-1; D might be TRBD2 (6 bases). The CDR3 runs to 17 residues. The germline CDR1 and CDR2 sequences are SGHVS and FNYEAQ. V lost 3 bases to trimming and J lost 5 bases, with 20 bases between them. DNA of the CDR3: TGTGCCAGCAGCTTGGGGGGTTGGGCGTCGACCAACAATGAGCAGTTCTTC. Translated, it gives CASSLGGWASTNNEQFF. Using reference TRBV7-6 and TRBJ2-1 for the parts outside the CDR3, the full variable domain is GAGVSQSPRYKVTKRGQDVALRCDPISGHVSLYWYRQALGQGPEFLTYFNYEAQQDKSGLPNDRFSAERPEGSISTLTIQRTEQRDSAMYRCASSLGGWASTNNEQFFGPGTRLTVL.

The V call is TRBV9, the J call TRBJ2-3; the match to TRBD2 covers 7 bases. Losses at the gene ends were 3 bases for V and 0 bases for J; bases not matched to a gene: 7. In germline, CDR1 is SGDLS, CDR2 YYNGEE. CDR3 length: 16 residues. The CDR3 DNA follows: TGTGCCAGCAGCGCCGGGACTACACCTAGCACAGATACGCAGTATTTT. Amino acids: CASSAGTTPSTDTQYF.

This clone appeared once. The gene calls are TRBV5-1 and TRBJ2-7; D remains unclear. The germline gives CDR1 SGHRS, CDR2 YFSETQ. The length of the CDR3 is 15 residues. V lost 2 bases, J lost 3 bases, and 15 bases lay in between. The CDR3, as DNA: TGCGCCAGCAGCTTCAAATTTAACAGCATCTACGAGCAGTACTTC. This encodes CASSFKFNSIYEQYF. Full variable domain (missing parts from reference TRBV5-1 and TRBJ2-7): KAGVTQTPRYLIKTRGQQVTLSCSPISGHRSVSWYQQTPGQGLQFLFEYFSETQRNKGNFPGRFSGRQFSNSRSEMNVSTLELGDSALYLCASSFKFNSIYEQYFGPGTRLTVT.

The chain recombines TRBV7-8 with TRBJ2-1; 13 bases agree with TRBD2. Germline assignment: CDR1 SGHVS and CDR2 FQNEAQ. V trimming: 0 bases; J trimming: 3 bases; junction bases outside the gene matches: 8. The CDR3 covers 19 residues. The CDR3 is CASSLAQGGTSGVYNEQFF. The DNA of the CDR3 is TGTGCCAGCAGCTTAGCTCAGGGTGGGACTAGCGGGGTCTACAATGAGCAGTTCTTC.

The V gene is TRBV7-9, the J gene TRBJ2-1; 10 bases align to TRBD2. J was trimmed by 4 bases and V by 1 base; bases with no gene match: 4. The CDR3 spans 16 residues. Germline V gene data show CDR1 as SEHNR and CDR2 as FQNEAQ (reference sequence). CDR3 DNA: TGTGCCAGCAGCTTAGATCTAGCGGGAGAGTACAATGAGCAGTTCTTC. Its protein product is CASSLDLAGEYNEQFF.

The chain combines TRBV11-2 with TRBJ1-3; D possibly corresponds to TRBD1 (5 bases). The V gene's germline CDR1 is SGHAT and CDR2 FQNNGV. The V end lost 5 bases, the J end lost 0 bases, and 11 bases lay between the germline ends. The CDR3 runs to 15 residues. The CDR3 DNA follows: TGTGCCAGCAGCCCCAGGGAAGACTCTGGAAACACCATATATTTT. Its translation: CASSPREDSGNTIYF.